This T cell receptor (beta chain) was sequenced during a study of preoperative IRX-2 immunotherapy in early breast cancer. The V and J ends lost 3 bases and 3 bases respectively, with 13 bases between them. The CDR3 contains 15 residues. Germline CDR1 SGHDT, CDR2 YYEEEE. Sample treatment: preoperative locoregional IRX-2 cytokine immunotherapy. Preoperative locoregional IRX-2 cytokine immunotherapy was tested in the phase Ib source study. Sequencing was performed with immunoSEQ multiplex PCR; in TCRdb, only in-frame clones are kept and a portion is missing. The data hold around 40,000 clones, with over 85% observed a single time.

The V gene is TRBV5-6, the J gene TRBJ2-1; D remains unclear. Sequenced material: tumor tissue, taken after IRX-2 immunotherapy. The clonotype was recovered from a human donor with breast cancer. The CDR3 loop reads CASSSATEYYNEQFF. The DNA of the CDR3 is TGTGCCAGCAGCTCGGCCACAGAATACTACAATGAGCAGTTCTTC.